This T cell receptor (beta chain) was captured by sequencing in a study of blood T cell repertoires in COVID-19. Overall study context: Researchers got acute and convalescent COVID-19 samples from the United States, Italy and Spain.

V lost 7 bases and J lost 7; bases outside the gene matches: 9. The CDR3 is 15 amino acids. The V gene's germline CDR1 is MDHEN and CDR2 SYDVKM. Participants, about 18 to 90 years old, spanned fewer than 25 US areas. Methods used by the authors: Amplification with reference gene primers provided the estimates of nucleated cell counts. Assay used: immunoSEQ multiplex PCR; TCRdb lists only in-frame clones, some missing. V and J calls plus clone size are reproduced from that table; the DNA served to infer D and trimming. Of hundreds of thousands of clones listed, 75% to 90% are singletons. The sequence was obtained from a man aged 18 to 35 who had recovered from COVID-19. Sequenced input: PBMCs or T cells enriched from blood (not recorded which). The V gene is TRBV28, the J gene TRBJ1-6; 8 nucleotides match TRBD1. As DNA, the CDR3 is TGTGCCAGCACCCCGGGGGACAGGCCGAATTCACCCCTCCACTTT. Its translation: CASTPGDRPNSPLHF.